Following are 27 T cell receptor beta chains from one sample sequenced in a study of T-cell reconstitution after alpha-beta-depleted transplantation in children. The authors prepared the TCRbeta library with unique molecular identifiers. TCRdb redid the calling of the PCR reads with MiXCR, one entry per CDR3 protein. The profile shows approximately 1,000,000 distinct CDR3 sequences, 25% to 35% of them singletons. Sequenced here: PBMCs, mostly from graft donor cells, sampled 360 days after TCRalphabeta/CD19-depleted stem cell transplant. These receptor sequences come from a boy younger than two who had a stem cell transplant for SCID, so the T cells may come from the graft donor.

The rearrangement links TRBV11-2 to TRBJ2-1; the D gene is possibly TRBD2 (6 bases). V was trimmed by 3 bases and J by 7 bases, leaving 19 bases between them. Germline-derived CDR1 and CDR2 are SGHAT and FQNNGV. The CDR3 runs 16 residues. DNA of the CDR3: TGTGCCAGCAGCTTCGTTCAGGGAGGTCCGATGAATGAGCAGTTCTTC. Protein: CASSFVQGGPMNEQFF.

This chain joins TRBV9 and TRBJ2-1; D may correspond to TRBD1 or TRBD2 (6 bases each). Germline CDR1 and CDR2: SGDLS and YYNGEE. The length of the CDR3 is 17 residues. V lost 0 bases, J lost 6 bases, and 19 bases lay in between. In nucleotides, the CDR3 is TGTGCCAGCAGCGTAGGGGGGGCTAGGCTGATGAGCAATGAGCAGTTCTTC. Translating it yields CASSVGGARLMSNEQFF.

This clonotype was found a few times. V usage is TRBV29-1 and J usage is TRBJ2-7; D gene ambiguous. Trimming pared 6 bases from V and 0 bases from J, leaving 9 bases between. Germline CDR1 and CDR2: SQVTM and ANQGSEA. CDR3 length equals 12 residues. CDR3 nucleotides: TGCAGCGTCGGACGGAGCTCCTACGAGCAGTACTTC. The encoded protein is CSVGRSSYEQYF.

This clonotype was seen a handful of times. This rearrangement joins TRBV20-1 to TRBJ2-2; no clear D. The CDR3 covers 16 residues. Trimming removed 0 bases from V and 2 bases from J, with 13 bases in between. Germline CDR1 and CDR2: DFQATT and SNEGSKA (reference sequence). As DNA, the CDR3 is TGCAGTGCTAGAGATACGGGTTCCTACAACACCGGGGAGCTGTTTTTT. Translation: CSARDTGSYNTGELFF.

The rearrangement links TRBV12-3 or TRBV12-4 to TRBJ2-1; 8 nucleotides match TRBD1. The CDR3 has 17 residues. The V segment lost 5 bases and the J segment 7 bases; nucleotides outside the gene matches: 16. CDR3 loop: CASSTRPGQVQENEQFF. The DNA of the CDR3 is TGTGCCAGCAGTACCCGTCCGGGACAGGTCCAAGAGAATGAGCAGTTCTTC.

This chain links TRBV9 with TRBJ2-1, with D maybe TRBD1 (7 bases). There are 17 residues in the CDR3. CDR1 is SGDLS, CDR2 YYNGEE, per germline. The ends were cut back, 3 bases at V and 0 bases at J, with 16 bases in the middle. CDR3 sequence reads: CASSAGAGGRSYNEQFF. The CDR3, as DNA: TGTGCCAGCAGCGCGGGCGCAGGGGGGCGCTCCTACAATGAGCAGTTCTTC.

The chain is built from TRBV7-6 and TRBJ2-7; D unresolved. Germline lookup yields CDR1 SGHVS and CDR2 FNYEAQ. V lost 0 bases, J lost 3 bases, and 12 bases lay in between. CDR3 length equals 15 residues. In nucleotides, the CDR3 is TGTGCCAGCAGCTTAGCGAGTGTACAGTTCTACGAGCAGTACTTC. This gives the protein CASSLASVQFYEQYF.

This clonotype was counted between two and nine times. This rearrangement joins TRBV5-1 to TRBJ2-1, with a possible D match to TRBD2 (7 bases). Trimming shortened V by 3 bases and J by 2 bases, and 21 bases separated the two germline ends. The CDR3 has 18 amino acids. Germline CDR1 reads SGHRS; CDR2 reads YFSETQ. The CDR3 loop is CASSSFWGGPDPYNEQFF. DNA for the CDR3: TGCGCCAGCAGCTCCTTTTGGGGGGGCCCGGATCCCTACAATGAGCAGTTCTTC.

V and J are TRBV20-1 and TRBJ1-2; tentatively, D is TRBD1 (5 bases). The CDR3 length is 14 residues. CDR1 DFQATT and CDR2 SNEGSKA come from the germline V gene (reference sequence). V was trimmed by 3 bases and J by 4 bases, leaving 15 bases between them. The CDR3 loop is CSAREGETVYGYTF. The CDR3 DNA is TGCAGTGCTAGGGAGGGAGAGACAGTCTATGGCTACACCTTC.

The J gene is TRBJ2-1, the V gene TRBV4-1; TRBD2 matches 8 bases. Trimming took 1 base from V and 4 from J; bases not matched to a gene: 12. The CDR3 contains 18 residues. Looked up from germline, CDR1 is MGHRA and CDR2 is YSYEKL. CDR3 DNA: TGCGCCAGCAGCCAAGGGGTAGCGGGGACCGTGGGGTACAATGAGCAGTTCTTC. Amino acids: CASSQGVAGTVGYNEQFF.

The V call is TRBV11-2, the J call TRBJ1-2, with 8 positions matching TRBD1. Looked up from germline, CDR1 is SGHAT and CDR2 is FQNNGV. The CDR3 contains 16 residues. V shed 1 base and J 7 bases; nucleotides not matched to a gene: 11. CDR3 in DNA: TGTGCCAGCAGCTTAGCAACCGACAGGGGATTTGGTGGCTACACCTTC. It encodes CASSLATDRGFGGYTF.

The rearrangement uses TRBV7-8 and TRBJ2-3; no firm D call. V dropped 5 bases and J dropped 1 base, with 10 bases sitting between them. This CDR3 region has 14 residues. Germline CDR1 SGHVS, CDR2 FQNEAQ. The CDR3 DNA sequence: TGTGCCAGCAGCATAGATTCCCGCACAGATACGCAGTATTTT. This encodes CASSIDSRTDTQYF.

The chain is built from TRBV5-1 and TRBJ2-3; D assignment may be TRBD1 or TRBD2 (6 bases each). Germline values: CDR1 SGHRS, CDR2 YFSETQ. The CDR3 has 16 residues. V dropped 0 bases and J dropped 5 bases, with 16 bases sitting between them. CDR3 loop: CASSLAHGGPGDTQYF. CDR3 DNA sequence: TGCGCCAGCAGCTTGGCCCATGGGGGGCCGGGAGATACGCAGTATTTT. The full variable domain, in which reference TRBV5-1 and TRBJ2-3 provide the parts outside the CDR3, is KAGVTQTPRYLIKTRGQQVTLSCSPISGHRSVSWYQQTPGQGLQFLFEYFSETQRNKGNFPGRFSGRQFSNSRSEMNVSTLELGDSALYLCASSLAHGGPGDTQYFGPGTRLTVL.

This chain uses TRBV20-1 with TRBJ1-1; the D gene is possibly TRBD1 (5 bases). Trimming removed 4 bases from V and 2 bases from J, with 11 bases in between. CDR3 length equals 13 residues. The germline V gene encodes CDR1 DFQATT and CDR2 SNEGSKA (reference sequence). The CDR3 coding sequence is TGCAGTGCTACAGGGACGGCCAACACTGAAGCTTTCTTT. Translating gives CSATGTANTEAFF.

The rearrangement uses TRBV28 and TRBJ1-5, with unresolved D. The CDR3 runs 14 residues. Trimming cost V 2 bases and J 6 bases, with 11 bases left between them. Germline-derived CDR1 and CDR2 are MDHEN and SYDVKM. CDR3 in amino acids: CASSLPGKGQPQHF. The CDR3 DNA sequence: TGTGCCAGCAGTTTACCGGGGAAGGGTCAGCCCCAGCATTTT.

V is TRBV30 and J is TRBJ2-3, with D unclear. Germline CDR1 is GTSNPN and CDR2 is SVGIG (reference sequence). The V end lost 0 bases, the J end lost 2 bases, and 12 bases lay between the germline ends. The length of the CDR3 is 15 residues. The CDR3 DNA is TGTGCCTGGAGTGTTGGGTGGGCCCTCACAGATACGCAGTATTTT. As protein: CAWSVGWALTDTQYF. Full variable domain (outside the CDR3, taken from reference TRBV30 and TRBJ2-3): SQTIHQWPATLVQPVGSPLSLECTVEGTSNPNLYWYRQAAGRGLQLLFYSVGIGQISSEVPQNLSASRPQDRQFILSSKKLLLSDSGFYLCAWSVGWALTDTQYFGPGTRLTVL.

This rearrangement joins TRBV6-2 or TRBV6-3 to TRBJ1-1; possibly TRBD1 for D (5 bases). V shed 3 bases and J shed 2 bases, with 13 bases lying between them. Germline CDR1 reads MNHEY; CDR2 reads SVGEGT. The CDR3 contains 15 residues. CDR3 bases: TGTGCCAGCAGTTATCGGGAGGGGATTAACACTGAAGCTTTCTTT. It translates to CASSYREGINTEAFF.

This clonotype has more than one count but fewer than ten. The chain joins TRBV28 to TRBJ1-1; the D is unclear. Germline V gene sequence: CDR1 MDHEN, CDR2 SYDVKM. This CDR3 spans 16 amino acids. V gave up 5 bases and J gave up 0 bases, with 16 bases separating them. CDR3 in DNA: TGTGCCAGCAGTCCCCATTGGGGTCGTATGAACACTGAAGCTTTCTTT. This codes for CASSPHWGRMNTEAFF.

The genes are TRBV27 and TRBJ2-1; 9 bases are shared with TRBD2. The CDR3 totals 15 residues. V shed 2 bases, J shed 8 bases, and the junction held 7 bases outside the gene matches. Germline CDR1 reads MNHEY; CDR2 reads SMNVEV (reference sequence). The CDR3: CASSLRRGGPYEQFF. Here the CDR3 DNA reads TGTGCCAGCAGTTTACGGCGGGGGGGCCCTTATGAGCAGTTCTTC.

This chain joins TRBV11-2 and TRBJ2-1; 7 bases agree with TRBD2. V lost 5 bases to trimming and J lost 6 bases; unmatched junction nucleotides: 7. CDR3 length: 14 residues. Germline V gene sequence: CDR1 SGHAT, CDR2 FQNNGV. CDR3 residues: CASSAPGLFNEQFF. The CDR3 nucleotides are TGTGCCAGCAGCGCGCCGGGACTATTCAATGAGCAGTTCTTC.

CDR3 amino acids: CASSPGWQPSYEQYF. The CDR3 region has the DNA TGTGCCAGCAGTCCGGGGTGGCAGCCCTCCTACGAGCAGTACTTC. This chain links TRBV28 with TRBJ2-7; D may be TRBD2 (5 bases). Trimming took 5 bases from V and 0 from J, leaving 14 bases between them. CDR3 length equals 15 residues. CDR1 MDHEN and CDR2 SYDVKM come from the germline V gene.

V usage is TRBV28 and J usage is TRBJ2-7; 9 bases agree with TRBD1. This CDR3 has 17 amino acids. V shed 6 bases, J shed 0 bases, and the junction held 12 bases outside the gene matches. Germline-derived CDR1 and CDR2 are MDHEN and SYDVKM. CDR3 coding DNA: TGTGCCAGCAGCGACCCTCCGGGACAGGGACCCTCCTACGAGCAGTACTTC. Translated: CASSDPPGQGPSYEQYF.

The chain has TRBV28 and TRBJ2-1; D may be TRBD1 or TRBD2 (5 bases each). Per germline, CDR1 MDHEN and CDR2 SYDVKM. The ends were cut back, 2 bases at V and 0 bases at J, with 11 bases in the middle. The CDR3 is 16 amino acids. The CDR3 region is CASSLRDGSSYNEQFF. The CDR3 DNA sequence: TGTGCCAGCAGTTTACGGGACGGTAGCTCCTACAATGAGCAGTTCTTC.

The chain joins TRBV20-1 to TRBJ1-2; possibly TRBD1 for D (5 bases). Trimming pared 6 bases from V and 9 bases from J, leaving 14 bases between. CDR1 is DFQATT, CDR2 SNEGSKA, per germline (reference sequence). This CDR3 region has 11 residues. The CDR3: CSARILDSYTF. The DNA for the CDR3 is TGCAGTGCGCGGATCCTGGACAGCTACACCTTC.

The gene calls are TRBV5-1 and TRBJ1-1, with 7 bases matching TRBD1. Germline lookup yields CDR1 SGHRS and CDR2 YFSETQ. V lost 1 base, J lost 1 base, and 13 bases stayed unmatched. There are 18 residues in the CDR3. The CDR3 loop reads CASSLRQDRKTSNTEAFF. CDR3 nucleotide sequence: TGCGCCAGCAGCTTGCGCCAGGACAGGAAGACCTCGAACACTGAAGCTTTCTTT.

The genes are TRBV19 and TRBJ2-7; possible D gene TRBD2, 5 bases. Germline CDR1 and CDR2: LNHDA and SQIVND (reference sequence). There are 16 residues in the CDR3. V lost 6 bases and J lost 0, with 18 bases in between. The CDR3 DNA follows: TGTGCCAGTAGATCTGGAGGAATAAGTAGCTCCTACGAGCAGTACTTC. Translating gives CASRSGGISSSYEQYF.

The sample holds many counts of this clonotype. V usage is TRBV12-3 or TRBV12-4 and J usage is TRBJ2-1; TRBD2 agrees at 7 bases. Trimming at V came to 1 base and at J to 1 base, leaving 1 base not matched to a gene. The CDR3 spans 15 residues. The CDR3 bases are TGTGCCAGCAGTTTAGGAGCGGGGTCCTACAATGAGCAGTTCTTC. It codes for CASSLGAGSYNEQFF.